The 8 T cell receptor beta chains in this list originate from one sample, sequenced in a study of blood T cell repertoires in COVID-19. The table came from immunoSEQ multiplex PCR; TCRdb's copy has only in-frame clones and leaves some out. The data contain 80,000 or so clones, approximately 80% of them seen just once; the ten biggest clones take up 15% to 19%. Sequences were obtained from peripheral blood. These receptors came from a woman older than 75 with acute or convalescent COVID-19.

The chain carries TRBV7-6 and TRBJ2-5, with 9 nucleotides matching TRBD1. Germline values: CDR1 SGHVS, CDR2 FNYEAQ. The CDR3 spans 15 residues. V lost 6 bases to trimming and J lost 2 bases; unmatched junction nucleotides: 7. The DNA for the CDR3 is TGTGCCAGCAGTTCTCCCGGGACAGGGCAAGAGACCCAGTACTTC. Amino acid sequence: CASSSPGTGQETQYF.

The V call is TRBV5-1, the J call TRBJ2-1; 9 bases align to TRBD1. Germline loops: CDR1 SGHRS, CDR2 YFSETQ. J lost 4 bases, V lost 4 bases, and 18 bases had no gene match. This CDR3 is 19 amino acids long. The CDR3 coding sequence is TGCGCCAGCAGCCAATCGACAGGGGGGGTATTGGTTTATTACAATGAGCAGTTCTTC. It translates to CASSQSTGGVLVYYNEQFF.

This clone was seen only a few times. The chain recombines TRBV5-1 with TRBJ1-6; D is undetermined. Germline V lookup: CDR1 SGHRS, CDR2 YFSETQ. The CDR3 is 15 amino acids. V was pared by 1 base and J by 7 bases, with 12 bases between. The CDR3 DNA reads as TGCGCCAGCAGCTTGCTCGCGACGGGGAATTCACCCCTCCACTTT. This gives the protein CASSLLATGNSPLHF.

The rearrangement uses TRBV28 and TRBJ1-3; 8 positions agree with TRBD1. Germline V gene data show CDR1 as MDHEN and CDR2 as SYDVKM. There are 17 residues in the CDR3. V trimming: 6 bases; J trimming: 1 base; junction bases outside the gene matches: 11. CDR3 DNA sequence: TGTGCCAGCAGACCCCCCACAGGGGGTGCGTCTGGAAACACCATATATTTT. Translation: CASRPPTGGASGNTIYF.

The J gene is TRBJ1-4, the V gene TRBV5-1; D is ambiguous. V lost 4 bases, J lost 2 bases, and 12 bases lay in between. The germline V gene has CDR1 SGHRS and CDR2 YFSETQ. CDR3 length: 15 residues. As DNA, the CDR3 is TGCGCCAGCAGCCCCGACGGGGAGACTAATGAAAAACTGTTTTTT. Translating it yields CASSPDGETNEKLFF.

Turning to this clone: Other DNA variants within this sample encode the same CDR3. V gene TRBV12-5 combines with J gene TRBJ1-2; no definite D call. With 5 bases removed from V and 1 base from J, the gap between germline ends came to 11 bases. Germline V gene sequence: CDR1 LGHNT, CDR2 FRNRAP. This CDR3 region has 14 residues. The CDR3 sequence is CASGNPGSNYGYTF. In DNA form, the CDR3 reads TGTGCTAGTGGTAACCCGGGGAGTAACTATGGCTACACCTTC. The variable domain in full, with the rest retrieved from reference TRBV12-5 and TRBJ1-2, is DARVTQTPRHKVTEMGQEVTMRCQPILGHNTVFWYRQTMMQGLELLAYFRNRAPLDDSGMPKDRFSAEMPDATLATLKIQPSEPRDSAVYFCASGNPGSNYGYTFGSGTRLTVV.

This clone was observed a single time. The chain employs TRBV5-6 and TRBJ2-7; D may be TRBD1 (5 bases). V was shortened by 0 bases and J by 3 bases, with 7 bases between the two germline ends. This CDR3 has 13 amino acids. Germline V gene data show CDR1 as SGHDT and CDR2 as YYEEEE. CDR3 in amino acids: CASSLVTGYEQYF. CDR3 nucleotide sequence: TGTGCCAGCAGCTTGGTAACAGGCTACGAGCAGTACTTC. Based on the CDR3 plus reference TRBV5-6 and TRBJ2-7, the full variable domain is DAGVTQSPTHLIKTRGQQVTLRCSPKSGHDTVSWYQQALGQGPQFIFQYYEEEERQRGNFPDRFSGHQFPNYSSELNVNALLLGDSALYLCASSLVTGYEQYFGPGTRLTVT.

DNA for the CDR3: TGTGCCAGCAGCTTGGGAGGGGGTGAGCAGTTCTTC. Protein: CASSLGGGEQFF. J is TRBJ2-1 and V is TRBV11-2; maybe TRBD2 (7 bases). Germline assignment: CDR1 SGHAT and CDR2 FQNNGV. Trimming cost V 3 bases and J 9 bases, with 9 bases left between them. The CDR3 extends over 12 amino acids.